This TCR beta chain was sequenced in a study of blood T cell repertoires in COVID-19. Study summary: Donors in the United States, Italy and Spain gave samples during acute or convalescent COVID-19. Sources were T cells, B-cell-depleted T cells, or PBMCs; the material itself was cDNA or gDNA.

In the study's own analysis: Amplified reference gene primers provided the basis for estimating nucleated cell counts. Libraries were prepared by immunoSEQ multiplex PCR; TCRdb keeps only in-frame clonotypes and omits some of them. V and J calls and clone size are as listed in that table; D and trimming were resolved from the DNA. The sample includes fewer than 55,000 clones, less than 90% of them seen just once. The sequencing sample was made of peripheral blood. This receptor was obtained from a man between 45 and 60 years old with acute or convalescent COVID-19.

The CDR3 sequence is CSARDTNRDQGSHEQFF. In DNA form, the CDR3 reads TGCAGTGCTCGTGATACTAATCGGGACCAGGGGTCTCATGAGCAGTTCTTC. V gene TRBV20-1 combines with J gene TRBJ2-1; D may be TRBD1 (6 bases). Germline CDR1 and CDR2: DFQATT and SNEGSKA (reference sequence). This CDR3 comprises 17 residues. The germline V and J ends were trimmed by 5 bases and 8 bases, with 28 bases remaining between them.